This entry lists 19 T cell receptor beta chains sequenced from one sample in a study of high-grade serous ovarian cancer treatment subgroups. Here immunoSEQ multiplex PCR was the method, and the copy in TCRdb shows in-frame clones only, minus some. The data show about 4,900 clones, with more than 60% seen just once and 9.3% held by the top ten. The tumor samples were collected prior to definitive surgery or chemotherapy. Sequenced material: tumor tissue. The source is a human donor with high-grade serous ovarian cancer.

The gene calls are TRBV10-1 and TRBJ2-1; 10 nucleotides line up with TRBD2. CDR3 length: 18 amino acids. CDR1 and CDR2 (germline): WNHNN, SYGVQD (reference sequence). V lost 0 bases, J lost 8 bases, and 13 bases stayed unmatched. The CDR3, as DNA: TGCGCCAGCAGTGAGTCGGACTTCGGGACTAGCGTTGAGGATGAGCAGTTCTTC. This sequence encodes CASSESDFGTSVEDEQFF.

This chain joins TRBV2 and TRBJ2-2; 10 nucleotides agree with TRBD1. Germline loops: CDR1 SNHLY, CDR2 FYNNEI. V was clipped by 7 bases and J by 5 bases; unmatched bases: 4. This CDR3 region has 14 residues. CDR3 nucleotides: TGTGCCAGCACCCAGGACAGGGGGACCGGGGAGCTGTTTTTT. Its translation: CASTQDRGTGELFF. Full variable domain (remainder filled in from reference TRBV2 and TRBJ2-2): EPEVTQTPSHQVTQMGQEVILRCVPISNHLYFYWYRQILGQKVEFLVSFYNNEISEKSEIFDDQFSVERPDGSNFTLKIRSTKLEDSAMYFCASTQDRGTGELFFGEGSRLTVL.

This rearrangement joins TRBV18 to TRBJ1-5, with 9 bases fitting TRBD1. V gave up 2 bases and J gave up 5 bases; unmatched junction bases: 4. This CDR3 has 15 residues. Looked up from germline, CDR1 is KGHSH and CDR2 is LQKENI. CDR3 sequence: CASSPRTGADQPQHF. For the CDR3, the DNA is TGTGCCAGCTCACCAAGGACAGGGGCCGATCAGCCCCAGCATTTT.

The V call is TRBV29-1, the J call TRBJ2-2; 10 positions match TRBD2. CDR1 SQVTM and CDR2 ANQGSEA come from the germline V gene. The V gene end was trimmed by 6 bases and the J gene end by 6 bases; junction bases not matched to a gene: 10. The CDR3 runs to 15 residues. This CDR3 is CSVTEAGGPAGELFF. Here the CDR3 DNA reads TGCAGCGTAACCGAAGCGGGAGGGCCGGCCGGGGAGCTGTTTTTT.

In this sample, this clone is large (0.1 to 1%). The chain has TRBV11-3 and TRBJ1-5; possibly TRBD1 for D (6 bases). Trimming removed 4 bases from V and 7 bases from J, with 14 bases in between. This CDR3 has 14 amino acids. From germline, CDR1 is SGHNT and CDR2 YENEEA. The CDR3 DNA is TGTGCCAGCAGCTCAGGGGATTCCGGCCAGCCCCAGCATTTT. The encoded protein is CASSSGDSGQPQHF. Supplemented by reference TRBV11-3 and TRBJ1-5, the full variable domain reads EAGVVQSPRYKIIEKKQPVAFWCNPISGHNTLYWYLQNLGQGPELLIRYENEEAVDDSQLPKDRFSAERLKGVDSTLKIQPAELGDSAVYLCASSSGDSGQPQHFGDGTRLSIL.

The chain carries TRBV27 and TRBJ1-5, with D unclear. From germline, CDR1 is MNHEY and CDR2 SMNVEV (reference sequence). The CDR3 is 13 amino acids. The ends were cut back, 5 bases at V and 1 base at J, with 6 bases in the middle. The CDR3 is CASSPGSNQPQHF. CDR3 nucleotide sequence: TGTGCCAGCAGTCCCGGAAGCAATCAGCCCCAGCATTTT.

CDR3 in DNA: TGTGCCAGCAGTAGCGGGACAGGGGGGGTGTCCCAGCATTTT. Translated: CASSSGTGGVSQHF. The chain has TRBV27 and TRBJ1-5, with 11 bases aligning to TRBD1. Germline trimming cut 5 bases from V and 11 bases from J; bases unmatched to any gene: 8. The CDR3 is made up of 14 amino acids. Germline loops: CDR1 MNHEY, CDR2 SMNVEV (reference sequence).

CDR3 DNA: TGCGCCAGCAGCTTGTCCCTGGTTTACAATGAGCAGTTCTTC. Translation gives CASSLSLVYNEQFF. The chain has TRBV5-1 and TRBJ2-1; D is uncertain. The CDR3 has 14 amino acids. From germline, CDR1 is SGHRS and CDR2 YFSETQ. Trimming took 1 base from V and 4 from J, leaving 9 bases between them.

V usage is TRBV7-2 and J usage is TRBJ2-7; D uncertain. This CDR3 is built from 13 residues. Germline V gene data show CDR1 as SGHTA and CDR2 as FQGNSA. Trimming removed 3 bases from V and 0 bases from J, with 6 bases in between. The CDR3 region is CASSFVDSYEQYV. The CDR3 nucleotides are TGTGCCAGCAGCTTTGTGGACTCCTACGAGCAGTACGTC.

This chain connects TRBV14 to TRBJ1-2, with 7 bases fitting TRBD1. Germline V gene data show CDR1 as SGHDN and CDR2 as FVKESK. This CDR3 spans 13 amino acids. The V and J ends lost 5 bases and 8 bases, in that order; junction bases with no gene match: 8. CDR3 nucleotides: TGTGCCAGCAGCACCCCGGGACAGACGGGCTACACCTTC. Its protein is CASSTPGQTGYTF.

The chain joins TRBV9 to TRBJ2-7; D is possibly TRBD2 (6 bases). Germline V gene data show CDR1 as SGDLS and CDR2 as YYNGEE. V dropped 3 bases and J dropped 5 bases, with 18 bases sitting between them. The CDR3 spans 15 residues. Written as DNA, the CDR3 is TGTGCCAGCAGCGCAGAGTACCTGACTAGTAACGAGCAGTACTTC. Protein: CASSAEYLTSNEQYF.

This clone is medium-sized (0.01 to 0.1%) in the sample. The chain joins TRBV4-1 to TRBJ2-7; maybe TRBD2 (5 bases). The CDR3 is 18 residues long. Trimming pared 2 bases from V and 5 bases from J, leaving 25 bases between. Germline CDR1 MGHRA, CDR2 YSYEKL. DNA for the CDR3: TGCGCCAGCAGCCAATGCGGCGGGTCTGGAGATTTGTGCCACGAGCAGTACTTC. Translating gives CASSQCGGSGDLCHEQYF.

The genes are TRBV4-1 and TRBJ2-3; 10 bases are shared with TRBD2. The CDR3 consists of 15 residues. J was trimmed by 2 bases and V by 4 bases; bases with no gene match: 3. Germline-derived CDR1 and CDR2 are MGHRA and YSYEKL. The CDR3 spells CASSLLAGYTDTQYF. The CDR3, as DNA: TGCGCCAGCAGCCTACTAGCGGGATACACAGATACGCAGTATTTT.

This chain links TRBV4-2 with TRBJ2-1, with a weak D call TRBD2 (6 bases). Trimming cost V 6 bases and J 8 bases, with 8 bases left between them. This CDR3 contains 11 residues. Germline loops: CDR1 LGHNA, CDR2 YNFKEQ. The CDR3 loop is CASREGDEQFF. The CDR3 DNA reads TGTGCCAGCAGGGAGGGCGATGAGCAGTTCTTC.

This clone was detected only once. V is TRBV5-1 and J is TRBJ2-7; 12 bases fit TRBD2. Germline CDR1 is SGHRS and CDR2 is YFSETQ. The CDR3 extends over 15 amino acids. J was trimmed by 5 bases and V by 4 bases; bases with no gene match: 7. The CDR3 is CASSPGSSGRDEQYF. The DNA of the CDR3 is TGCGCCAGCAGCCCCGGTTCTAGCGGGAGGGACGAGCAGTACTTC.

This clone has more than one count but fewer than ten. This sequence joins TRBV30 and TRBJ1-2; TRBD1 is a possible D gene (6 bases). The V gene's germline CDR1 is GTSNPN and CDR2 SVGIG (reference sequence). V was cut by 7 bases and J by 4 bases, with 13 bases left in between. The CDR3 covers 12 residues. CDR3 DNA: TGTGCCTTAAACAGGGCACTCTATGGCTACACCTTC. This gives the protein CALNRALYGYTF. Supplemented by reference TRBV30 and TRBJ1-2, the full variable domain reads SQTIHQWPATLVQPVGSPLSLECTVEGTSNPNLYWYRQAAGRGLQLLFYSVGIGQISSEVPQNLSASRPQDRQFILSSKKLLLSDSGFYLCALNRALYGYTFGSGTRLTVV.

As DNA, the CDR3 is TGTGCCAGCACCCACAGCACAGATACGCAGTATTTT. Translating gives CASTHSTDTQYF. The chain employs TRBV6-6 and TRBJ2-3; no clear D gene. The CDR3 sequence is 12 residues long. CDR1 is MNHNY and CDR2 is SVGAGI in the germline V gene (reference sequence). Trimming pared 7 bases from V and 0 bases from J, leaving 5 bases between.

This sequence joins TRBV11-2 and TRBJ1-1, with a weak D call TRBD1 (5 bases). The ends were cut back, 5 bases at V and 4 bases at J, with 11 bases in the middle. The length of the CDR3 is 13 residues. Germline values: CDR1 SGHAT, CDR2 FQNNGV. Here the CDR3 DNA reads TGTGCCAGCAGCGTGGGACGCCTCACTGAAGCTTTCTTT. Its protein is CASSVGRLTEAFF.

This chain connects TRBV28 to TRBJ1-2; D is possibly TRBD1 (5 bases). The CDR3 runs 14 residues. V was clipped by 7 bases and J by 8 bases, with 20 bases between them. In germline, CDR1 is MDHEN, CDR2 SYDVKM. DNA for the CDR3: TGTGCCAGCATTCCTCCGGGGGTTTTTGGAGGCTACACCTTC. This gives the protein CASIPPGVFGGYTF.